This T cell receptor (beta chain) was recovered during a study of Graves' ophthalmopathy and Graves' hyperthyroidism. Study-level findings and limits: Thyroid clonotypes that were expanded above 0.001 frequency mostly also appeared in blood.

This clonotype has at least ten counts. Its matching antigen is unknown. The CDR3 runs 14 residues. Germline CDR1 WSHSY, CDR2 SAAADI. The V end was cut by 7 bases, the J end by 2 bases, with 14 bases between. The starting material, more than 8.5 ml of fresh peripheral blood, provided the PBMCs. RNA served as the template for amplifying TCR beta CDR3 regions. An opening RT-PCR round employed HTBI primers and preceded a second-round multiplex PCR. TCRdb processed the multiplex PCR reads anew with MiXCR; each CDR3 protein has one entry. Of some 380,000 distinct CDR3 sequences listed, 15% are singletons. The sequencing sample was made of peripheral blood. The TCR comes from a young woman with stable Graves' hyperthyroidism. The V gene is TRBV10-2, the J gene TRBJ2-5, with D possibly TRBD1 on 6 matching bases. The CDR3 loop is CASTPWDKQETQYF. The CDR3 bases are TGCGCCAGCACCCCCTGGGACAAACAAGAGACCCAGTACTTC.